The source of this T cell receptor (beta chain) is a study of CD8+ T cells in alopecia areata. Study-level background: Treatment with tofacitinib (6 to 18 months) was followed by 6 months off drug. General study points: For lesional scalp, especially alopecia totalis/universalis, clonality was higher than in normal scalp.

Germline V gene lookup returns CDR1 SNHLY and CDR2 FYNNEI. This CDR3 spans 17 amino acids. The V gene end was trimmed by 5 bases and the J gene end by 1 base; junction bases not matched to a gene: 7. Sequencing templates came from extracted RNA that was reverse transcribed into cDNA. TCRdb's table, derived via immunoSEQ multiplex PCR, lists solely in-frame clones and lacks some. The data show approximately 9,300 clones, 50% to 80% seen once. With regard to this clone: Its specificity is not known.

Obtained from alopecia areata patients were lesional scalp punch biopsies along with peripheral blood. This receptor was identified in a human donor with alopecia areata. The material sequenced was skin. The rearrangement links TRBV2 to TRBJ2-2, with 10 bases aligning to TRBD2. This CDR3 is CASSMRGLAMNTGELFF. The CDR3 DNA reads TGTGCCAGCAGTATGAGGGGACTAGCGATGAACACCGGGGAGCTGTTTTTT.